This record concerns one TCR beta chain sequence. Antigen specificity is unknown. This record belongs to a study of type 1 regulatory T cells. For the study at large: This in vitro CD4 product, T-allo10, is enriched for Tr1 cells and alloantigen-specific.

Germline CDR1 is MNHEY and CDR2 is SVGAGI. Trimming removed 6 bases from V and 4 bases from J, with 12 bases in between. CDR3 size: 13 residues. TCRdb processed the reads anew with MiXCR; each CDR3 protein has one entry. The sample has 60,000 to 80,000 distinct CDR3 sequences, about three fifths seen once. The source is a human donor in good health. The chain uses TRBV6-5 and TRBJ1-2; tentatively, D is TRBD1 (6 bases). The material sequenced was cultured T cells, either the whole culture or a sorted T cell fraction (not recorded which). Subset reported: Tr1-enriched cell product generated in vitro against host alloantigens. The CDR3 here is CASRVGGAYGYTF. In DNA form, the CDR3 reads TGTGCCAGCAGAGTAGGGGGTGCCTATGGCTACACCTTC.